These 20 T cell receptor beta chains originate from one sample sequenced in a study of cytomegalovirus exposure and HLA in healthy donors. PCR employed 60 Vbeta and 13 Jbeta primers. The method was immunoSEQ multiplex PCR; TCRdb's version includes in-frame clones alone and lacks a portion of them. The table includes about 170,000 clones, 80% detected once. Sequences were obtained from PBMCs. Receptor source: a woman in her 50s in good health and CMV-seropositive.

This sequence joins TRBV10-3 and TRBJ2-1; 9 positions match TRBD2. V trimming: 7 bases; J trimming: 5 bases; junction bases outside the gene matches: 6. The CDR3 extends over 14 amino acids. Germline-derived CDR1 and CDR2 are ENHRY and SYGVKD. The CDR3 region has the DNA TGTGCCATCATGCAGCGGGAGGTCGACAATGAGCAGTTCTTC. This encodes CAIMQREVDNEQFF.

This clone was seen more than once but under ten times. V gene TRBV7-2 combines with J gene TRBJ2-2, with no clear D. In germline, CDR1 is SGHTA, CDR2 FQGNSA. Deletions cut 5 bases from V and 3 bases from J, with 7 bases between. This CDR3 is built from 13 residues. The CDR3 here is CASSPQDTGELFF. DNA of the CDR3: TGTGCCAGCAGCCCCCAGGACACCGGGGAGCTGTTTTTT.

CDR3: CASSSLGTGSNYGYTF. CDR3 bases: TGTGCCAGCAGCTCACTCGGGACTGGAAGTAACTATGGCTACACCTTC. The chain links TRBV7-9 to TRBJ1-2; D is possibly TRBD1 (5 bases). CDR3 length: 16 residues. CDR1 and CDR2 (germline): SEHNR, FQNEAQ (reference sequence). V was shortened by 4 bases and J by 1 base, with 16 bases between the two germline ends.

This clone was seen a few times. The rearrangement links TRBV11-2 to TRBJ2-7, with 15 bases aligning to TRBD2. From germline, CDR1 is SGHAT and CDR2 FQNNGV. J lost 6 bases, V lost 1 base, and 13 bases had no gene match. The CDR3 consists of 19 residues. The DNA for the CDR3 is TGTGCCAGCAGCTTAGTTGAGGGACTAGCGGGGGGTCCCGCGGGCGAGCAGTACTTC. It is translated as CASSLVEGLAGGPAGEQYF.

The chain carries TRBV7-3 and TRBJ2-2, with TRBD2 identical over 9 bases. Germline CDR1 SGHTA, CDR2 FQGTGA. The CDR3 covers 17 residues. J was trimmed by 7 bases and V by 2 bases; bases with no gene match: 11. CDR3 sequence: CASSLQGASGIGGELFF. CDR3 in DNA: TGTGCCAGCAGCTTACAAGGGGCTAGCGGGATTGGCGGGGAGCTGTTTTTT.

Turning to this clone: The same CDR3 can be traced to other DNA sequences in this sample. The V and J genes are TRBV4-3 and TRBJ1-5, with D possibly matching TRBD1 (5 bases). The V and J ends lost 5 bases and 4 bases respectively, with 18 bases between them. Looked up from germline, CDR1 is LGHNA and CDR2 is YSLEER. This CDR3 is 16 amino acids long. CDR3 region: CASSARYRGWNQPQHF. The CDR3 coding sequence is TGCGCCAGCAGCGCGCGATATAGGGGCTGGAATCAGCCCCAGCATTTT.

The chain is built from TRBV29-1 and TRBJ1-1, with 7 bases identical to TRBD1. This CDR3 region has 13 residues. Germline loops: CDR1 SQVTM, CDR2 ANQGSEA. The V segment lost 6 bases and the J segment 7 bases; nucleotides outside the gene matches: 11. CDR3 sequence: CSVGQLTRLEAFF. The CDR3 bases are TGCAGCGTGGGACAGCTAACCCGGCTTGAAGCTTTCTTT.

V usage is TRBV5-5 and J usage is TRBJ1-2; no clear D gene. Germline values: CDR1 SGHKS, CDR2 YYEKEE (reference sequence). Trimming pared 4 bases from V and 2 bases from J, leaving 12 bases between. The CDR3 totals 14 residues. The CDR3 DNA reads TGTGCCAGCAGCCCGTCGAGGGCGAACTATGGCTACACCTTC. Protein product: CASSPSRANYGYTF. Filled out from reference TRBV5-5 and TRBJ1-2, the complete variable domain reads DAGVTQSPTHLIKTRGQQVTLRCSPISGHKSVSWYQQVLGQGPQFIFQYYEKEERGRGNFPDRFSARQFPNYSSELNVNALLLGDSALYLCASSPSRANYGYTFGSGTRLTVV.

This clone was seen just once. This sequence joins TRBV5-1 and TRBJ2-5; weak D call: TRBD2 (6 bases). V gave up 1 base and J gave up 5 bases, with 15 bases separating them. The CDR3 extends over 15 amino acids. Germline V gene lookup returns CDR1 SGHRS and CDR2 YFSETQ. The CDR3 region is CASSLIPGRLETQYF. The CDR3 bases are TGCGCCAGCAGCTTGATACCAGGGAGGTTGGAGACCCAGTACTTC.

The gene calls are TRBV28 and TRBJ2-5; maybe TRBD2 (7 bases). The CDR3 consists of 14 residues. V shed 9 bases and J shed 5 bases, with 19 bases lying between them. The V gene's germline CDR1 is MDHEN and CDR2 SYDVKM. The CDR3 DNA follows: TGTGCCAGTAGGTTAAGGGGGGGCTGGGAGACCCAGTACTTC. The encoded protein is CASRLRGGWETQYF.

The chain uses TRBV7-8 and TRBJ1-1; D not certain. Per the germline V gene, CDR1 is SGHVS and CDR2 is FQNEAQ. V gave up 7 bases and J gave up 5 bases, with 14 bases separating them. This CDR3 comprises 13 residues. Written as DNA, the CDR3 is TGTGCCAGCACCTTTCAAACGGGGACTGAAGCTTTCTTT. Translated, it gives CASTFQTGTEAFF.

CDR3 nucleotides: TGTGCCAGTTGGGAGAACTATGGCTACACCTTC. Residues: CASWENYGYTF. V gene TRBV19 combines with J gene TRBJ1-2; D is undetermined. V dropped 8 bases and J dropped 2 bases, with 6 bases sitting between them. There are 11 residues in the CDR3. Germline V gene sequence: CDR1 LNHDA, CDR2 SQIVND (reference sequence).

This chain links TRBV4-2 with TRBJ2-3; 14 nucleotides align to TRBD2. This CDR3 contains 17 residues. Germline V CDR1 and CDR2: LGHNA, YNFKEQ. With 5 bases clipped from V and 0 bases from J, the junction kept 4 bases outside the gene matches. CDR3 protein: CASSSGTSGSSTDTQYF. CDR3 DNA sequence: TGTGCCAGCAGCTCCGGGACTAGCGGGAGTAGCACAGATACGCAGTATTTT.

The chain carries TRBV28 and TRBJ2-3; 9 nucleotides agree with TRBD2. J gave up 1 base and V 5 bases, and 4 bases lay outside the gene matches. The CDR3 sequence is 15 residues long. Per germline, CDR1 MDHEN and CDR2 SYDVKM. The CDR3 bases are TGTGCCAGCAGTGGGATAGCGGGAGGCACAGATACGCAGTATTTT. Its translation is CASSGIAGGTDTQYF.

Notes on this clone: This same CDR3 is encoded by further DNA sequences in the sample. The chain links TRBV4-2 to TRBJ2-2; D remains ambiguous. Germline values: CDR1 LGHNA, CDR2 YNFKEQ. The CDR3 length is 14 residues. V was shortened by 0 bases and J by 5 bases, with 7 bases between the two germline ends. Here the CDR3 reads CASSQESGTGELFF. In nucleotides, the CDR3 is TGTGCCAGCAGCCAAGAATCCGGGACCGGGGAGCTGTTTTTT.

The V and J genes are TRBV11-3 and TRBJ2-7; 10 nucleotides agree with TRBD1. V shed 5 bases and J 4 bases; nucleotides not matched to a gene: 8. The CDR3 has 15 residues. CDR1 SGHNT and CDR2 YENEEA come from the germline V gene. The CDR3 nucleotides read TGTGCCAGCAGCGCCGCCGGGACAGGGGAGTACGAGCAGTACTTC. The encoded protein is CASSAAGTGEYEQYF.

This clone was recorded a few times. This chain links TRBV28 with TRBJ1-4, with D maybe TRBD1 (5 bases). Germline V gene sequence: CDR1 MDHEN, CDR2 SYDVKM. V was shortened by 4 bases and J by 8 bases, with 11 bases between the two germline ends. This CDR3 has 13 residues. As DNA, the CDR3 is TGTGCCAGCAGTTCCCTCCGGGGGGAAAAACTGTTTTTT. Translated, it gives CASSSLRGEKLFF.

The CDR3 is CASSKRDTDTQYF. CDR3 DNA sequence: TGTGCCAGTAGTAAGAGGGATACAGATACGCAGTATTTT. The chain uses TRBV19 and TRBJ2-3; maybe TRBD2 (5 bases). V was shortened by 4 bases and J by 3 bases, with 8 bases between the two germline ends. Per germline, CDR1 LNHDA and CDR2 SQIVND (reference sequence). The CDR3 totals 13 residues.

The V call is TRBV10-3, the J call TRBJ2-4; TRBD2 is a possible D gene (5 bases). Germline V CDR1 and CDR2: ENHRY, SYGVKD. Trimming took off 0 bases at V and 6 bases at J, with 6 bases between the two ends. The CDR3 totals 13 residues. The CDR3 loop reads CAISESEGNIQYF. DNA for the CDR3: TGTGCCATCAGTGAGTCTGAGGGAAACATTCAGTACTTC.

This clone was recorded once. V and J are TRBV15 and TRBJ1-2, with D unresolved. The CDR3 loop spans 15 amino acids. Trimming took off 0 bases at V and 8 bases at J, with 16 bases between the two ends. Germline V gene data show CDR1 as LNHNV and CDR2 as YYDKDF (reference sequence). The CDR3, as DNA: TGTGCCACCAGCAGAGATCCCGGTGGCTCTAGAGGCTACACCTTC. This gives the protein CATSRDPGGSRGYTF. The variable domain in full, with the rest retrieved from reference TRBV15 and TRBJ1-2, is DAMVIQNPRYQVTQFGKPVTLSCSQTLNHNVMYWYQQKSSQAPKLLFHYYDKDFNNEADTPDNFQSRRPNTSFCFLDIRSPGLGDTAMYLCATSRDPGGSRGYTFGSGTRLTVV.